The 21 T cell receptor beta chains listed next were all sequenced from one sample in a study of tumor and adjacent non-tumor tissue in lung cancer. TCRbeta libraries were built with three rounds of nested PCR, modified from ARM-PCR. Using its own MiXCR run on the multiplex PCR reads, TCRdb lists one record per CDR3 protein. Of fewer than 85,000 distinct CDR3 sequences in the sample, 80% to 85% were seen once. This sample's RNA came from whole unsorted tissue. Sequences were obtained from lung tumor tissue. All receptors derive from a woman in her forties or fifties with non-small cell lung cancer.

With respect to this clonotype: The junction departs from the called germline gene at one end, perhaps through a read error. The genes are TRBV20-1 and TRBJ2-7, with TRBD1 as a possible D gene (5 bases). Germline V gene data show CDR1 as DFQATT and CDR2 as SNEGSKA (reference sequence). The CDR3 sequence is 15 residues long. The CDR3 region is CSAKSGWTRAYEQHF. DNA for the CDR3: TGCAGTGCTAAAAGTGGCTGGACAAGGGCCTACGAGCAGCACTTC.

This clonotype was picked up a small number of times. A read error is possible here, since a much larger clone lies one base away. In this CDR3 the conserved last residue, phenylalanine or tryptophan, is missing, so a read error is likely. CDR3 region: CASSHGQFGDYTV. CDR3 coding DNA: TGTGCCAGCAGCCACGGACAGTTCGGTGACTACACCGTC. The chain uses TRBV11-2 and TRBJ1-2; D is possibly TRBD1 (6 bases). Germline loops: CDR1 SGHAT, CDR2 FQNNGV. This CDR3 has 13 residues. The V end was cut by 5 bases, the J end by 10 bases, with 17 bases between.

A word on this clonotype: This is likely a read error, given that the CDR3 carries no conserved phenylalanine or tryptophan at its end. This rearrangement joins TRBV20-1 to TRBJ1-5; tentative D call: TRBD1 (5 bases). The CDR3 length is 14 residues. Germline V gene sequence: CDR1 DFQATT, CDR2 SNEGSKA (reference sequence). Deletions cut 5 bases from V and 3 bases from J, with 14 bases between. CDR3 protein: CSAESGGFNQPQHC. For the CDR3, the DNA is TGCAGTGCTGAGAGTGGGGGATTCAATCAGCCCCAGCATTGT.

With respect to this clonotype: This likely comes from a read error, as the CDR3 has no conserved phenylalanine or tryptophan at its end. This sequence joins TRBV20-1 and TRBJ2-7; D may be TRBD2 (6 bases). In germline, CDR1 is DFQATT, CDR2 SNEGSKA (reference sequence). There are 15 residues in the CDR3. CDR3 residues: CSTRVTEGLSYEQYL. Here the CDR3 DNA reads TGCAGTACTAGAGTAACGGAGGGCCTGTCCTACGAGCAGTACTTA.

In regard to this clonotype: One end of the junction does not line up with germline, which may come from a read error. The chain recombines TRBV20-1 with TRBJ2-3; the D call may be TRBD1 or TRBD2 (5 bases each). This CDR3 comprises 13 residues. The V gene's germline CDR1 is DFQATT and CDR2 SNEGSKA (reference sequence). The CDR3 is CSTRIGTTDTQYF. The CDR3 coding sequence is TGCAGTACTAGAATAGGGACCACAGATACGCAGTATTTC.

The J gene is TRBJ2-1, the V gene TRBV10-3; D unresolved. The DNA matches TRBJ2-7 better at its end, which makes the J call doubtful. Germline V gene data show CDR1 as ENHRY and CDR2 as SYGVKD. The length of the CDR3 is 14 residues. The CDR3 nucleotides are TGTGCCATCAGTGACTCTGGGGAAGACAATGAGCAGTACTTC. This encodes CAISDSGEDNEQYF.

This clonotype showed up just a few times. Just one base apart from a much larger clone, this may be a read error. The chain links TRBV7-9 to TRBJ2-3; 7 nucleotides agree with TRBD1. V lost 6 bases to trimming and J lost 3 bases; unmatched junction nucleotides: 6. Germline CDR1 SEHNR, CDR2 FQNEAQ (reference sequence). This CDR3 is 14 amino acids long. CDR3 sequence reads: CASRRDSSTDTQYF. CDR3 DNA sequence: TGTGCCAGCAGACGGGACAGTAGTACAGATACGCAGTATTTT.

With respect to this clonotype: At one boundary the junction diverges from the germline segment, which might be a read error. The chain combines TRBV29-1 with TRBJ1-2, with D possibly matching TRBD1 (5 bases). The germline V gene has CDR1 SQVTM and CDR2 ANQGSEA. The CDR3 extends over 12 amino acids. CDR3 amino acids: CSVVWGNDGYIF. CDR3 DNA sequence: TGCAGCGTTGTGTGGGGGAACGATGGCTACATCTTC. The full variable domain, completed using reference TRBV29-1 and TRBJ1-2, is SAVISQKPSRDICQRGTSLTIQCQVDSQVTMMFWYRQQPGQSLTLIATANQGSEATYESGFVIDKFPISRPNLTFSTLTVSNMSPEDSSIYLCSVVWGNDGYIFGSGTRLTVV.

Comment on this clonotype: A read error may produce the germline difference seen at one junction end. V and J are TRBV14 and TRBJ2-3, with D possibly TRBD2 on 5 matching bases. Germline CDR1 SGHDN, CDR2 FVKESK. CDR3 length equals 13 residues. CDR3 loop: CASSQNLRDKQYF. The DNA of the CDR3 is TGTGCCAGCAGCCAAAATCTACGGGATAAGCAGTATTTT.

Concerning this clonotype itself: One junction end does not reproduce the germline sequence, and a read error may be involved. The chain is built from TRBV20-1 and TRBJ2-7, with 7 bases that match TRBD1. The CDR3 has 12 residues. Germline CDR1 is DFQATT and CDR2 is SNEGSKA (reference sequence). CDR3 bases: TGCAGTGCTACGGGACAGCGGTACGGGCAGTACTTT. It specifies CSATGQRYGQYF.

Only a few counts were recorded for this clonotype. This may be a read error: a much more frequent sequence differs by one nucleotide. V and J are TRBV7-3 and TRBJ2-1; 13 positions agree with TRBD2. Germline CDR1 is SGHTA and CDR2 is FQGTGA. V lost 2 bases to trimming and J lost 4 bases; unmatched junction nucleotides: 8. The CDR3 extends over 18 amino acids. CDR3 bases: TGTGCCAGCAGCTTATCCGTGACTAGCGGGAGGTCTTACAATGAGCAGTTCTTC. Translated, it gives CASSLSVTSGRSYNEQFF.

Only a few counts were recorded for this clonotype. The junction departs from germline at one end; a sequencing error may be responsible. The J gene is TRBJ1-5, the V gene TRBV24-1; 8 bases are shared with TRBD1. This CDR3 region has 16 residues. CDR1 and CDR2 (germline): KGHDR, SFDVKD. CDR3 loop: CVTSAADPGGNQPQHF. CDR3 nucleotide sequence: TGTGTCACCAGTGCCGCTGATCCAGGGGGCAATCAGCCGCAGCATTTT.

The chain recombines TRBV6-5 with TRBJ2-5, with 8 nucleotides matching TRBD1. J gave up 1 base and V 8 bases, and 12 bases lay outside the gene matches. This CDR3 is 16 amino acids long. The germline V gene encodes CDR1 MNHEY and CDR2 SVGAGI. CDR3 bases: TGTGCCAGCGGTCAATCAGGACAGGGCCTCCAAGAGACCCAGTACTTC. Amino acids: CASGQSGQGLQETQYF.

Comments on this clonotype: An end of the junction differs from the germline gene, which may be a read error. The genes are TRBV4-2 and TRBJ1-2, with D perhaps matching TRBD1 (6 bases). The germline V gene encodes CDR1 LGHNA and CDR2 YNFKEQ. This CDR3 comprises 15 residues. In nucleotides, the CDR3 is TGTGGCAGCAGCCAGGGGAGAGCCGTCAGCGGTGGCTACACTTTC. This encodes CGSSQGRAVSGGYTF.

Points on this clonotype: A read error may account for a junction end that differs from germline. The gene calls are TRBV4-2 and TRBJ1-5, with TRBD1 identical over 9 bases. Germline assignment: CDR1 LGHNA and CDR2 YNFKEQ. The CDR3 is 15 residues long. The CDR3 reads CASSRSTGGDQSQHF. The CDR3 region has the DNA TGTGCCAGCAGCCGATCTACAGGGGGCGATCAGTCCCAGCATTTT.

A note on this clonotype: It is likely a read error, because the conserved phenylalanine at the end of the CDR3 is missing. The limits of the CDR3 on the DNA are not certain, so only TCRdb's listed CDR3 is given. The chain carries TRBV6-5 and TRBJ2-2; TRBD1 is the table's D call, not checked against the DNA. Inclusive of both ends, the CDR3 amounts to 17 amino acids. CDR1 is MNHEY and CDR2 is SVGAGI in the germline V gene. The CDR3 loop reads CASRTRLGTENTGELIL.

To note about this clonotype: Germline and junction disagree at one end, which may indicate a read error. The V call is TRBV6-1, the J call TRBJ1-5; perhaps TRBD1 as D (5 bases). Germline V CDR1 and CDR2: MNHNS, SASEGT. The CDR3 sequence is 14 residues long. The chain's CDR3 is CASTVVGPNQPQHF. The CDR3 DNA follows: TGTGCCAGCACTGTTGTGGGGCCCAATCAGCCTCAGCATTTT.

This chain joins TRBV20-1 and TRBJ2-3; 7 bases agree with TRBD2. V was clipped by 6 bases and J by 12 bases; unmatched bases: 12. Germline CDR1 DFQATT, CDR2 SNEGSKA (reference sequence). The CDR3 contains 12 residues. CDR3 amino acids: CSANLMRERQYF. The DNA for the CDR3 is TGCAGTGCCAACCTCATGCGGGAGAGACAGTATTTT.

A word on this clonotype: At one of its ends the junction is not consistent with the germline gene, which may arise from a read error. The V and J genes are TRBV2 and TRBJ1-5; 7 nucleotides align to TRBD1. The CDR3 contains 14 residues. CDR1 and CDR2 from the germline V gene are SNHLY and FYNNEI. The CDR3 spells CARSDLTGWKPQHF. CDR3 nucleotide sequence: TGTGCCAGGAGTGACTTGACAGGGTGGAAGCCCCAGCATTTT.

This clonotype was seen many times. One end of the junction fails to match germline, which may point to a read error. The chain has TRBV7-7 and TRBJ2-1; D gene uncertain. Germline V gene data show CDR1 as SSHAT and CDR2 as FNYEAQ (reference sequence). The CDR3 extends over 13 amino acids. The CDR3 sequence is CASSLGHYNEQFF. CDR3 DNA sequence: TGTGCTAGCAGCTTAGGGCACTACAATGAGCAGTTCTTC.

The chain uses TRBV5-4 and TRBJ2-3, with D possibly matching TRBD1 (5 bases). The germline CDR1 and CDR2 sequences are SGHNT and YYREEE (reference sequence). The CDR3 runs 13 residues. The CDR3 loop is CVCSNQGADTQYF. CDR3 DNA: TGTGTCTGCAGCAACCAGGGTGCAGATACGCAGTATTTT. Filled out from reference TRBV5-4 and TRBJ2-3, the complete variable domain reads ETGVTQSPTHLIKTRGQQVTLRCSSQSGHNTVSWYQQALGQGPQFIFQYYREEENGRGNFPPRFSGLQFPNYSSELNVNALELDDSALYLCVCSNQGADTQYFGPGTRLTVL.